Listed below are T cell receptor beta chains from one sample, sequenced in a study of blood T cell repertoires in COVID-19. The method was immunoSEQ multiplex PCR; TCRdb's version includes in-frame clones alone and lacks a portion of them. This sample has some 200,000 clones, with around 89% found just once. Source material: peripheral blood. These receptors all come from a woman aged 40 to 50 with acute or convalescent COVID-19. The CDR3 runs from the conserved cysteine through the conserved F or W. The D gene is left open where the match is weak. Size tells how often a clone was seen (once, few, many) or the class of an expanded clone, and some rows leave it out.

>TRBJ2-1|TRBV5-1|TRBD2|-
TGCGCCAGCAGCTCCGGGACTAGTGGTTACAATGAGCAGTTCTTC
CASSSGTSGYNEQFF
>TRBJ2-1|TRBV3-1/TRBV3-2|-|-
TGTGCCAGCAGCCAAACTTCAAGATACAATGAGCAGTTCTTC
CASSQTSRYNEQFF
>TRBJ2-1|TRBV12-5|TRBD2|-
TGTGCTAGTGGGTTATCCATGTCCGGGGGGAGTGAGCAGTTCTTC
CASGLSMSGGSEQFF
>TRBJ1-1|TRBV27|-|-
TGTGCCAGCGGGGGGGCGGTTGAAGCTTTCTTT
CASGGAVEAFF
>TRBJ1-5|TRBV4-1|-|-
TGCGCCAGCAGCCAACTTCCCGGTAGCAATCAGCCCCAGCATTTT
CASSQLPGSNQPQHF
>TRBJ2-2|TRBV7-2|-|-
TGTGCCAGCAGCGCCTCTCATACAGACACCGGGGAGCTGTTTTTT
CASSASHTDTGELFF
>TRBJ1-4|TRBV5-1|-|-
TGCGCCAGCAAAGTGGCAGGGCGAAATGAAAAACTGTTTTTT
CASKVAGRNEKLFF
>TRBJ2-1|TRBV13|TRBD1|-
TGTGCCAGCAGCTCGGACAGGGGCGCTTACAATGAGCAGTTCTTC
CASSSDRGAYNEQFF
>TRBJ2-6|TRBV5-1|TRBD1|-
TGCGCCAGCAGCTTGGGGACAGGGGCTGGGGCCAACGTCCTGACTTTC
CASSLGTGAGANVLTF
>TRBJ2-5|TRBV3-1/TRBV3-2|-|-
TGTGCCAGCAGCCGACGAGGACTAAGCCAAGAGACCCAGTACTTC
CASSRRGLSQETQYF
>TRBJ1-4|TRBV2|TRBD1|-
TGTGCCAGCAGGAAAGCCGGGACAGGGGTTGGCAATGAAAAACTGTTTTTT
CASRKAGTGVGNEKLFF
>TRBJ1-2|TRBV3-1/TRBV3-2|-|-
TGTGCCAGCAGCCAAGGGAGGGGTAACTATGGCTACACCTTC
CASSQGRGNYGYTF
>TRBJ2-3|TRBV12-3/TRBV12-4|-|-
TGTGCCAGCAGTTCCCAACGTAGAGATACGCAGTATTTT
CASSSQRRDTQYF
>TRBJ1-1|TRBV14|-|-
TGTGCCAGCAGCCAATTAACAGGGATGACAATAGAAGCTTTCTTT
CASSQLTGMTIEAFF
>TRBJ1-1|TRBV19|-|once
TGTGCCAGTAGTATAGATCCCCCGGGGATGAACACTGAAGCTTTCTTT
CASSIDPPGMNTEAFF
>TRBJ1-5|TRBV10-1|TRBD1|-
TGCGCCAGCAGTACAGGGGGCCAGCGTCGTTATAGCAATCAGCCCCAGCATTTT
CASSTGGQRRYSNQPQHF
>TRBJ1-6|TRBV7-9|TRBD1|-
TGTGCCAGCAGCTCAGTTCTTCACAGGGGAAGCTCCTATAATTCACCCCTCCACTTT
CASSSVLHRGSSYNSPLHF
>TRBJ1-1|TRBV5-4|-|-
TGTGCCAGCAGCTCGAACGGGGTGAACACTGAAGCTTTCTTT
CASSSNGVNTEAFF
>TRBJ1-6|TRBV6-5|TRBD1|-
TGTGCCAGCAGTTTTCAGGGGGCCTCACCCCTCCACTTT
CASSFQGASPLHF
>TRBJ2-2|TRBV5-1|TRBD1|-
TGCGCCAGCAGCTTCTGGACAGGGGAGGGCGGGGAGCTGTTTTTT
CASSFWTGEGGELFF
>TRBJ1-6|TRBV4-1|-|-
TGCGCCAGCAGCCAATCTGTTACGGGGAGCTCCTATAATTCACCCCTCCACTTT
CASSQSVTGSSYNSPLHF
>TRBJ1-3|TRBV11-2|-|-
TGTGCCAGCAGCTACGAGGGTAACACCATATATTTT
CASSYEGNTIYF
>TRBJ2-5|TRBV4-1|TRBD2|-
TGCGCCAGCAGCCAAGGGCTAGCGGGGGGTAGTGGAGGAGAGACCCAGTACTTC
CASSQGLAGGSGGETQYF
>TRBJ2-2|TRBV10-1|-|few
TGCGCCAGCAGTGATTCAGGGTTCACCGGGGAGCTGTTTTTT
CASSDSGFTGELFF
>TRBJ2-3|TRBV27|-|-
TGTGCCAGTAATCCCATCGGGGGCACAGATACGCAGTATTTT
CASNPIGGTDTQYF
>TRBJ1-1|TRBV2|-|-
TGTGCCAGCAGCAACACAGGAGAAGCTTTCTTT
CASSNTGEAFF
>TRBJ1-2|TRBV19|-|few
TGTGCCAGTAGTCTCGACAGAAACTATGGCTACACCTTC
CASSLDRNYGYTF
>TRBJ1-1|TRBV9|-|-
TGTGCCAGCAGAGGCCACCCAGGGAACACTGAAGCTTTCTTT
CASRGHPGNTEAFF
>TRBJ2-3|TRBV4-1|-|-
TGCGCCAGCAGCCAAGATCAAACAGATACGCAGTATTTT
CASSQDQTDTQYF
>TRBJ2-1|TRBV6-5|-|-
TGTGCCAGTAGACTAGACCCCTACAATGAGCAGTTCTTC
CASRLDPYNEQFF
>TRBJ2-1|TRBV5-4|-|-
TGTGCCAGCAGCCGAGCTCAGGGTCTGAGGAATGAGCAGTTCTTC
CASSRAQGLRNEQFF
>TRBJ2-5|TRBV5-8|-|-
TGTGCCAGCAGCTTGGTCGGGGGGCCCCAAGAGACCCAGTACTTC
CASSLVGGPQETQYF
>TRBJ1-2|TRBV30|-|-
TGTGCCTGGAGTGTACTTGGGGGCGCGGACTATGGCTACACCTTC
CAWSVLGGADYGYTF